The 28 T cell receptor beta chains given below trace back to one sample, sequenced in a study of cytomegalovirus exposure and HLA in healthy donors. Researchers ran the PCR with 60 Vbeta and 13 Jbeta primers. The protocol was immunoSEQ multiplex PCR, while the TCRdb copy is restricted to in-frame clones and leaves out a portion. The sample holds approximately 42,000 clones, 81% seen once. Source material: PBMCs. The receptors come from a man in his forties or fifties in good health and CMV-seronegative.

The chain carries TRBV5-5 and TRBJ2-7; a possible D gene is TRBD2 (6 bases). The CDR3 runs to 14 residues. Germline CDR1 is SGHKS and CDR2 is YYEKEE (reference sequence). The V end lost 4 bases, the J end lost 4 bases, and 15 bases lay between the germline ends. This CDR3 is CASSESSAQYEQYF. DNA for the CDR3: TGTGCCAGCAGCGAATCTAGCGCCCAATACGAGCAGTACTTC.

The V and J genes are TRBV7-9 and TRBJ2-7; D is unresolved. Germline V lookup: CDR1 SEHNR, CDR2 FQNEAQ (reference sequence). The CDR3 is made up of 14 amino acids. Trimming took off 6 bases at V and 0 bases at J, with 12 bases between the two ends. The CDR3 reads CASRLTEHSYEQYF. CDR3 sequence (DNA): TGTGCCAGCAGATTGACGGAGCACTCCTACGAGCAGTACTTC.

The genes are TRBV7-2 and TRBJ2-4; tentative D call: TRBD1 (6 bases). CDR3 size: 16 residues. Trimming pared 2 bases from V and 2 bases from J, leaving 13 bases between. Germline lookup yields CDR1 SGHTA and CDR2 FQGNSA. In DNA form, the CDR3 reads TGTGCCAGCAGCTTACAGGGGAAGACATCCAAAAACATTCAGTACTTC. Its translation is CASSLQGKTSKNIQYF.

The genes are TRBV2 and TRBJ2-7, with TRBD1 identical over 7 bases. Per the germline V gene, CDR1 is SNHLY and CDR2 is FYNNEI. V lost 3 bases, J lost 5 bases, and 10 bases stayed unmatched. CDR3 length equals 15 residues. The CDR3, as DNA: TGTGCCAGCAGTGATCCCGGGACAGTAATCCACGAGCAGTACTTC. It is translated as CASSDPGTVIHEQYF.

The chain couples TRBV7-2 to TRBJ2-7, with 7 bases aligning to TRBD1. The CDR3 extends over 15 amino acids. The junction had 6 bases not matched to a gene; V was cut back by 1 base and J by 3 bases. Germline V lookup: CDR1 SGHTA, CDR2 FQGNSA. The CDR3: CASSLEQGLIYEQYF. The CDR3 nucleotides are TGTGCCAGCAGCTTAGAACAGGGGTTAATCTACGAGCAGTACTTC. The full variable domain, rest sourced from reference TRBV7-2 and TRBJ2-7, is GAGVSQSPSNKVTEKGKDVELRCDPISGHTALYWYRQSLGQGLEFLIYFQGNSAPDKSGLPSDRFSAERTGGSVSTLTIQRTQQEDSAVYLCASSLEQGLIYEQYFGPGTRLTVT.

The chain is built from TRBV30 and TRBJ1-1; no clear D. There are 14 residues in the CDR3. Germline-derived CDR1 and CDR2 are GTSNPN and SVGIG (reference sequence). V was trimmed by 2 bases and J by 5 bases, leaving 15 bases between them. CDR3 sequence reads: CAWSRSAAVTEAFF. DNA of the CDR3: TGTGCCTGGAGTAGGTCAGCGGCGGTGACTGAAGCTTTCTTT.

The J gene is TRBJ2-3, the V gene TRBV4-3, with 8 bases aligning to TRBD1. Germline V gene data show CDR1 as LGHNA and CDR2 as YSLEER. The CDR3 sequence is 15 residues long. With V trimmed by 3 bases and J by 2 bases, 4 bases remained unmatched. The CDR3 region is CASSHRDRTTDTQYF. Written as DNA, the CDR3 is TGCGCCAGCAGCCACCGGGACAGGACCACAGATACGCAGTATTTT.

This chain joins TRBV7-8 and TRBJ2-1, with TRBD2 matching over 11 bases. The CDR3 extends over 15 amino acids. Trimming removed 5 bases from V and 6 bases from J; junction bases left unmatched: 6. CDR1 and CDR2 from the germline V gene are SGHVS and FQNEAQ. DNA for the CDR3: TGTGCCAGCAGCCCGGGACTAGCGGTCGGCAATGAGCAGTTCTTC. This encodes CASSPGLAVGNEQFF.

This chain connects TRBV27 to TRBJ2-7, with TRBD1 matching 7 bases. The CDR3 has 13 residues. The germline gives CDR1 MNHEY, CDR2 SMNVEV (reference sequence). V lost 6 bases, J lost 5 bases, and 7 bases stayed unmatched. CDR3 in DNA: TGTGCCAGCAGCCAGGACAGGACCCACGAGCAGTACTTC. Its protein is CASSQDRTHEQYF.

V and J are TRBV12-5 and TRBJ2-2; TRBD2 might be the D (6 bases). The CDR3 contains 13 residues. The V end was cut by 10 bases, the J end by 2 bases, with 11 bases between. Germline V gene data show CDR1 as LGHNT and CDR2 as FRNRAP. Written as DNA, the CDR3 is TGTGCTACGGGACTGGGTAACACCGGGGAGCTGTTTTTT. Translated: CATGLGNTGELFF.

The chain couples TRBV9 to TRBJ2-3; weak D call: TRBD2 (5 bases). In germline, CDR1 is SGDLS, CDR2 YYNGEE. Between the trimmed V and J ends, which lost 3 bases and 3 bases, there was a span of 14 bases. The CDR3 is 15 amino acids. In DNA, the CDR3 is TGTGCCAGCAGCGCCTGGGGAAGGGAGACAGATACGCAGTATTTT. Translated, it gives CASSAWGRETDTQYF.

This clone was observed a few times. The V gene is TRBV5-4, the J gene TRBJ2-2, with D possibly TRBD1 on 6 matching bases. Germline CDR1 reads SGHNT; CDR2 reads YYREEE (reference sequence). Trimming took 4 bases from V and 0 from J, leaving 16 bases between them. This CDR3 is built from 17 residues. As DNA, the CDR3 is TGTGCCAGCAGCCCAACCTGGACAGCCTCGAACACCGGGGAGCTGTTTTTT. Protein: CASSPTWTASNTGELFF.

The chain carries TRBV7-9 and TRBJ2-5, with 9 bases matching TRBD2. In germline, CDR1 is SEHNR, CDR2 FQNEAQ (reference sequence). This CDR3 has 16 amino acids. Trimming removed 8 bases from V and 3 bases from J; junction bases left unmatched: 13. CDR3 sequence reads: CASRPKWREGKETQYF. Here the CDR3 DNA reads TGTGCCAGCCGACCAAAATGGCGGGAGGGTAAAGAGACCCAGTACTTC.

The chain recombines TRBV5-1 with TRBJ2-5, with D possibly TRBD2 on 5 matching bases. Germline lookup yields CDR1 SGHRS and CDR2 YFSETQ. The length of the CDR3 is 16 residues. V dropped 2 bases and J dropped 3 bases, with 17 bases sitting between them. The CDR3 region is CASSLSGGGQKETQYF. The DNA for the CDR3 is TGCGCCAGCAGCTTAAGTGGAGGTGGGCAGAAAGAGACCCAGTACTTC. Filled out from reference TRBV5-1 and TRBJ2-5, the complete variable domain reads KAGVTQTPRYLIKTRGQQVTLSCSPISGHRSVSWYQQTPGQGLQFLFEYFSETQRNKGNFPGRFSGRQFSNSRSEMNVSTLELGDSALYLCASSLSGGGQKETQYFGPGTRLLVL.

This chain joins TRBV18 and TRBJ1-1; 8 nucleotides match TRBD1. With 2 bases clipped from V and 10 bases from J, the junction kept 15 bases outside the gene matches. CDR1 and CDR2 (germline): KGHSH, LQKENI. This CDR3 contains 16 residues. CDR3 amino acids: CASSPRIGQGEVGAFF. The CDR3 DNA is TGTGCCAGCTCACCAAGAATCGGACAGGGCGAGGTCGGAGCTTTCTTT.

The chain has TRBV7-3 and TRBJ1-4; possible D gene TRBD1, 5 bases. This CDR3 is 16 amino acids long. The V gene's germline CDR1 is SGHTA and CDR2 FQGTGA. Trimming cost V 4 bases and J 5 bases, with 17 bases left between them. The DNA of the CDR3 is TGTGCCAGCAGCTCCCCCCAGGGCACTGAAAATGAAAAACTGTTTTTT. Translation gives CASSSPQGTENEKLFF.

The chain combines TRBV28 with TRBJ2-3; TRBD1 agrees at 12 bases. CDR3 length: 17 residues. With 2 bases clipped from V and 1 base from J, the junction kept 4 bases outside the gene matches. Per germline, CDR1 MDHEN and CDR2 SYDVKM. CDR3: CASSLGTGGEGTDTQYF. DNA for the CDR3: TGTGCCAGCAGTTTAGGGACAGGGGGCGAGGGCACAGATACGCAGTATTTT. Together with reference TRBV28 and TRBJ2-3, the CDR3 gives the full variable domain: DVKVTQSSRYLVKRTGEKVFLECVQDMDHENMFWYRQDPGLGLRLIYFSYDVKMKEKGDIPEGYSVSREKKERFSLILESASTNQTSMYLCASSLGTGGEGTDTQYFGPGTRLTVL.

CDR3 coding DNA: TGTGCCAGCAGTCCCCCAGGGAACACTGAAGCTTTCTTT. It translates to CASSPPGNTEAFF. V and J are TRBV27 and TRBJ1-1; D uncertain. The germline CDR1 and CDR2 sequences are MNHEY and SMNVEV (reference sequence). Between the trimmed V and J ends, which lost 5 bases and 1 base, there was a span of 8 bases. The CDR3 extends over 13 amino acids.

The rearrangement joins TRBV28 to TRBJ1-1; D is unresolved. There are 13 residues in the CDR3. The germline V and J ends were trimmed by 3 bases and 7 bases, with 12 bases remaining between them. CDR1 is MDHEN and CDR2 is SYDVKM in the germline V gene. This chain's CDR3 is CASSFMGGGEAFF. The CDR3, as DNA: TGTGCCAGCAGTTTTATGGGAGGTGGTGAAGCTTTCTTT.

The chain is built from TRBV28 and TRBJ2-2, with D possibly TRBD2 on 5 matching bases. This CDR3 spans 14 amino acids. V was pared by 5 bases and J by 4 bases, with 11 bases between. Germline CDR1 MDHEN, CDR2 SYDVKM. CDR3: CASSASGSTGELFF. CDR3 DNA: TGTGCCAGCAGTGCCTCGGGGTCCACCGGGGAGCTGTTTTTT.

V and J are TRBV7-8 and TRBJ1-1; 7 bases map to TRBD1. The CDR3 has 14 amino acids. The J segment lost 2 bases and the V segment lost 1 base, leaving 1 base of the junction unmatched. Germline V gene lookup returns CDR1 SGHVS and CDR2 FQNEAQ. The CDR3 DNA follows: TGTGCCAGCAGCTTAGACAGGGGTAACACTGAAGCTTTCTTT. Its translation: CASSLDRGNTEAFF.

The chain is built from TRBV6-5 and TRBJ2-5; D is ambiguous. This CDR3 has 13 residues. V was shortened by 2 bases and J by 0 bases, with 4 bases between the two germline ends. Per the germline V gene, CDR1 is MNHEY and CDR2 is SVGAGI. The CDR3 spells CASSYQDQETQYF. CDR3 sequence (DNA): TGTGCCAGCAGTTACCAGGACCAAGAGACCCAGTACTTC.

This chain links TRBV4-1 with TRBJ2-4; D might be TRBD2 (6 bases). Germline V gives CDR1 MGHRA, CDR2 YSYEKL. The CDR3 extends over 16 amino acids. With 1 base removed from V and 1 base from J, the gap between germline ends came to 11 bases. The CDR3 loop is CASSQGGGAAKNIQYF. CDR3 coding DNA: TGCGCCAGCAGCCAAGGTGGAGGGGCGGCCAAAAACATTCAGTACTTC.

The chain is built from TRBV5-5 and TRBJ1-6; 9 bases line up with TRBD1. There are 16 residues in the CDR3. With V trimmed by 4 bases and J by 7 bases, 9 bases remained unmatched. Looked up from germline, CDR1 is SGHKS and CDR2 is YYEKEE (reference sequence). The CDR3 DNA reads TGTGCCAGCAGCCCTGTGTGGGACAGGGCCAATTCACCCCTCCACTTT. Its protein product is CASSPVWDRANSPLHF.

The V and J genes are TRBV11-2 and TRBJ1-4, with D perhaps matching TRBD1 (6 bases). The CDR3 contains 14 residues. V was pared by 5 bases and J by 3 bases, with 10 bases between. Per the germline V gene, CDR1 is SGHAT and CDR2 is FQNNGV. The CDR3 loop is CASSPEGANEKLFF. CDR3 DNA: TGTGCCAGCAGCCCCGAGGGGGCTAATGAAAAACTGTTTTTT.

The CDR3 DNA follows: TGTGCCAGCAGCTTACAGGGTCGCCTTAACTATGGCTACACCTTC. It specifies CASSLQGRLNYGYTF. The chain has TRBV7-9 and TRBJ1-2, with D possibly matching TRBD1 (5 bases). The CDR3 length is 15 residues. Germline V gene sequence: CDR1 SEHNR, CDR2 FQNEAQ (reference sequence). The ends were cut back, 2 bases at V and 1 base at J, with 11 bases in the middle.

The rearrangement uses TRBV7-8 and TRBJ2-7; TRBD2 matches at 9 bases. The V gene end was trimmed by 1 base and the J gene end by 5 bases; junction bases not matched to a gene: 3. This CDR3 region has 14 residues. From germline, CDR1 is SGHVS and CDR2 FQNEAQ. CDR3 sequence (DNA): TGTGCCAGCAGCTTAGTACTAGCGGGCCACGAGCAGTACTTC. Its translation is CASSLVLAGHEQYF.

The gene calls are TRBV5-1 and TRBJ2-1; 8 nucleotides agree with TRBD2. V lost 5 bases, J lost 8 bases, and 9 bases stayed unmatched. CDR3 length equals 14 residues. Germline V gene sequence: CDR1 SGHRS, CDR2 YFSETQ. CDR3 DNA sequence: TGCGCCAGCAGTCGTGGCGGGGGGCTGGATGAGCAGTTCTTC. This gives the protein CASSRGGGLDEQFF. The variable domain in full, with the rest retrieved from reference TRBV5-1 and TRBJ2-1, is KAGVTQTPRYLIKTRGQQVTLSCSPISGHRSVSWYQQTPGQGLQFLFEYFSETQRNKGNFPGRFSGRQFSNSRSEMNVSTLELGDSALYLCASSRGGGLDEQFFGPGTRLTVL.